The following is a T cell receptor beta chain sequence with its context. These data belong to a study of T cells after yellow fever vaccination. In the study overall: Preparation used SMART-Seq v4 Ultra Low Input for the low-cell-number fractions.

The CDR3 has 13 residues. Germline V gives CDR1 SGHVS, CDR2 FQNEAQ. V gave up 2 bases and J gave up 2 bases, with 7 bases separating them. A single record per CDR3 protein comes from TCRdb applying MiXCR to the 5' RACE reads. The sample includes approximately 180,000 distinct CDR3 sequences, 5.5% to 8% of them seen just once. The sample here was CD4+ T cells sorted from PBMCs, taken on the day of the first yellow fever vaccination. V gene TRBV7-8 combines with J gene TRBJ2-7; D uncertain. The receptor comes from a young man who received the YFV17D yellow fever vaccine. CDR3: CASSLQSPYEQYV. CDR3 DNA: TGTGCCAGCAGCTTACAGAGCCCCTACGAGCAGTACGTC.